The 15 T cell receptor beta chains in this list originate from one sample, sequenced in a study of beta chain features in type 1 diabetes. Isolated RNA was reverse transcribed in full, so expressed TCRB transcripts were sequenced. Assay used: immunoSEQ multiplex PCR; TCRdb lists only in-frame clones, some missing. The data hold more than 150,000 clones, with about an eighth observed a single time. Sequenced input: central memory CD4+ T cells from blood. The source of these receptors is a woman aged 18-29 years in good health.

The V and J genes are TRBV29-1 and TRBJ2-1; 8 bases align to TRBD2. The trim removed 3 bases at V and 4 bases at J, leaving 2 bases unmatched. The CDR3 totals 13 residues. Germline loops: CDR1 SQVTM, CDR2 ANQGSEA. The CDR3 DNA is TGCAGCGTTGAGACTAGCGTATACAATGAGCAGTTCTTC. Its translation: CSVETSVYNEQFF.

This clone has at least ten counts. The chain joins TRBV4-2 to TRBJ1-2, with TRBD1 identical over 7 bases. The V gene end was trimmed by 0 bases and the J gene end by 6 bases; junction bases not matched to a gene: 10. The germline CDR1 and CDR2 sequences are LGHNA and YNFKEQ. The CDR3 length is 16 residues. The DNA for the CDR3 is TGTGCCAGCAGCCAAGAGAGAAGGGGGCCTCTTCATGGCTACACCTTC. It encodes CASSQERRGPLHGYTF.

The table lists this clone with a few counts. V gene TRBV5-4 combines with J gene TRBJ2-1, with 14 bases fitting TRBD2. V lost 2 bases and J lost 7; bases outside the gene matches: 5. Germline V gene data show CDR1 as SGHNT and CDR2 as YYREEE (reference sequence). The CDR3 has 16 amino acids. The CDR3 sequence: CASSFGLAGGVNEQFF. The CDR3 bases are TGTGCCAGCAGCTTTGGACTAGCGGGAGGAGTGAATGAGCAGTTCTTC.

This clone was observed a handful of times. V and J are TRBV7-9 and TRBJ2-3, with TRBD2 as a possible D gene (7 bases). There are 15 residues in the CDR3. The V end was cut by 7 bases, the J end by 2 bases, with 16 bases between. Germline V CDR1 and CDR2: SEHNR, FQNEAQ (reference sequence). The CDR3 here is CASILRGGDTDTQYF. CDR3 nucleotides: TGTGCCAGCATCCTGAGGGGGGGAGACACAGATACGCAGTATTTT.

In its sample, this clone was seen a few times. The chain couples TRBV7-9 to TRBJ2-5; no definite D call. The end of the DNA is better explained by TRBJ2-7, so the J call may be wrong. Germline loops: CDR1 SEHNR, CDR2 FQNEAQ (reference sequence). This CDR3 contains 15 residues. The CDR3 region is CASSLAHSKSYEQYF. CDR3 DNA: TGTGCCAGCAGCTTAGCCCACTCCAAGTCCTACGAGCAGTACTTC.

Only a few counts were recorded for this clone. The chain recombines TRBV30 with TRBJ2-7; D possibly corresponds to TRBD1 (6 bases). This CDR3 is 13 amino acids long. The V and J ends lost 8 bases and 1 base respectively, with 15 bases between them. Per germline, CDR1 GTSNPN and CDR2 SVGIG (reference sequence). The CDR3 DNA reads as TGTGCCGGCAGGGGATGGCTATCCTACGAGCAGTACTTC. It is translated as CAGRGWLSYEQYF.

The CDR3: CASSQDPGQQETQYF. In DNA, the CDR3 is TGCGCCAGCAGCCAAGATCCGGGACAGCAAGAGACCCAGTACTTC. This chain uses TRBV4-1 with TRBJ2-5; TRBD1 matches 7 bases. The CDR3 covers 15 residues. The germline V gene has CDR1 MGHRA and CDR2 YSYEKL. The V gene end was trimmed by 0 bases and the J gene end by 2 bases; junction bases not matched to a gene: 3.

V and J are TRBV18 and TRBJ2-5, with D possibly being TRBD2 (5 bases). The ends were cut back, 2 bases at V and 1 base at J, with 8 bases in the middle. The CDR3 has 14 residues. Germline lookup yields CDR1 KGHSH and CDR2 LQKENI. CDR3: CASSPLGSQETQYF. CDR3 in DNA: TGTGCCAGCTCACCATTGGGGAGCCAAGAGACCCAGTACTTC. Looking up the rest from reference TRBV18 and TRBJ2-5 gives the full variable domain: NAGVMQNPRHLVRRRGQEARLRCSPMKGHSHVYWYRQLPEEGLKFMVYLQKENIIDESGMPKERFSAEFPKEGPSILRIQQVVRGDSAAYFCASSPLGSQETQYFGPGTRLLVL.

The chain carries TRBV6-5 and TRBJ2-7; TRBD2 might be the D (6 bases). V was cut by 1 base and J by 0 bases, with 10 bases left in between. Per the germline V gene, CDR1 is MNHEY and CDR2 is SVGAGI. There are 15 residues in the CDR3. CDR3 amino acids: CASSYWGDSSYEQYF. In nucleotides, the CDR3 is TGTGCCAGCAGTTACTGGGGGGATAGCTCCTACGAGCAGTACTTC.

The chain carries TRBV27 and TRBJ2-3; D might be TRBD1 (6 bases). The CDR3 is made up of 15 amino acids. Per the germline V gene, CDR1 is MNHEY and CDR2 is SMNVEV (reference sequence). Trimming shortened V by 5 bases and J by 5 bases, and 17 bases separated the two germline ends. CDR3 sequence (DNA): TGTGCCAGCAGTGCCACCGGTTTACAGGGAGATACGCAGTATTTT. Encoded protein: CASSATGLQGDTQYF.

The CDR3 reads CASSVIPSGIANEQFF. CDR3 DNA: TGTGCCAGCAGCGTAATCCCTAGCGGGATCGCCAATGAGCAGTTCTTC. The chain carries TRBV9 and TRBJ2-1; 9 nucleotides align to TRBD2. The CDR3 is 16 amino acids. The J segment lost 6 bases and the V segment lost 1 base, leaving 8 bases of the junction unmatched. The germline CDR1 and CDR2 sequences are SGDLS and YYNGEE.

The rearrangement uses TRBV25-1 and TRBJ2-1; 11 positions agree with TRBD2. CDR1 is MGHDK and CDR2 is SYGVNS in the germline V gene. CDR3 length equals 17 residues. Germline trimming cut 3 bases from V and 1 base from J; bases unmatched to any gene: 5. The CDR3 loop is CASSESTSGKSYNEQFF. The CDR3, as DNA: TGTGCCAGCAGTGAGTCGACTAGCGGGAAATCCTACAATGAGCAGTTCTTC.

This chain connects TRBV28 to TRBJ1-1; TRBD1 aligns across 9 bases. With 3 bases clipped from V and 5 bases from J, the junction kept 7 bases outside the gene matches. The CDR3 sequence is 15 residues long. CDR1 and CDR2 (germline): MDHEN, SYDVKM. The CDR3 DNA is TGTGCCAGCAGTTTGCGGGGACAGGGTCGGACTGAAGCTTTCTTT. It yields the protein CASSLRGQGRTEAFF.

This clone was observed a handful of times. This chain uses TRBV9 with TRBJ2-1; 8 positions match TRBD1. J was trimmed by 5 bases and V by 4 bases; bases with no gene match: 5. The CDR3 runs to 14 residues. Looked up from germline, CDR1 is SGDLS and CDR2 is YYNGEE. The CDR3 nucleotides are TGTGCCAGCAGCCCAATGGGACAGGACAATGAGCAGTTCTTC. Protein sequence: CASSPMGQDNEQFF.

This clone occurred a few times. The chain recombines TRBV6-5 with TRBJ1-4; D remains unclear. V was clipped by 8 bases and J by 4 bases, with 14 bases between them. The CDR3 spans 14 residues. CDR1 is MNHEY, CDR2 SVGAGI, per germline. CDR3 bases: TGTGCCAGCGCAGGACTCAATAGTAATGAAAAACTGTTTTTT. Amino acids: CASAGLNSNEKLFF.